One sample yielded the 29 T cell receptor beta chains listed below, sequenced in a study of shared clonotypes between healthy human individuals (TCRdb year 2020). The library was prepared using the immunoSEQ multiplex PCR assay. The table comes from immuneACCESS by way of TCRdb, which keeps in-frame sequences with V and J called. Part of the clones is missing from these tables; in studies checked, under half for an unresolved V gene and the rest for unknown reasons. For this sample there are about 710,000 clones; 73% appear just once. Around 2% of the sample comes from the top ten. Material: memory CD4+ T cells sorted from blood. The sample's cell subset or site label, in plain terms: CD45RA-negative fraction. These receptor sequences come from a woman younger than 45 in good health.

The rearrangement uses TRBV7-2 and TRBJ2-5, with TRBD2 matching over 13 bases. The CDR3 loop spans 19 amino acids. Germline V CDR1 and CDR2: SGHTA, FQGNSA. V gave up 1 base and J gave up 5 bases; unmatched junction bases: 13. CDR3 in DNA: TGTGCCAGCAGCTTAGGGCATCTCGGACTAGCGGGAGCTCTGGAGACCCAGTACTTC. Amino acid sequence: CASSLGHLGLAGALETQYF.

The chain employs TRBV28 and TRBJ1-5, with D possibly being TRBD1 (6 bases). This CDR3 comprises 15 residues. Germline assignment: CDR1 MDHEN and CDR2 SYDVKM. V lost 7 bases and J 0 bases, leaving 13 bases between the germline ends. The CDR3 DNA is TGTGCCAGCACGACGAGGGGACATAGCAATCAGCCCCAGCATTTT. It translates to CASTTRGHSNQPQHF.

In this sample, this clone turned up once. This chain links TRBV5-4 with TRBJ1-1; possible D gene TRBD1, 5 bases. CDR1 and CDR2 from the germline V gene are SGHNT and YYREEE (reference sequence). V was shortened by 4 bases and J by 8 bases, with 9 bases between the two germline ends. The CDR3 is 11 residues long. The CDR3, as DNA: TGTGCCAGCAGCAAACAGGCAGAAGCTTTCTTT. Its protein product is CASSKQAEAFF.

J is TRBJ1-1 and V is TRBV12-5; 8 nucleotides agree with TRBD1. CDR3 length equals 17 residues. From germline, CDR1 is LGHNT and CDR2 FRNRAP. V lost 2 bases, J lost 5 bases, and 13 bases stayed unmatched. CDR3 residues: CASGLTSTGESWTEAFF. The CDR3 bases are TGTGCTAGTGGTTTGACCTCGACAGGGGAATCTTGGACTGAAGCTTTCTTT.

This chain joins TRBV11-2 and TRBJ2-5, with D maybe TRBD1 (5 bases). Looked up from germline, CDR1 is SGHAT and CDR2 is FQNNGV. The CDR3 extends over 14 amino acids. Trimming stripped 4 bases from V and 5 bases from J, with 14 bases between. Written as DNA, the CDR3 is TGTGCCAGCAGCTACGCCAGGGATCGTGAGACCCAGTACTTC. It encodes CASSYARDRETQYF. Filled out from reference TRBV11-2 and TRBJ2-5, the complete variable domain reads EAGVAQSPRYKIIEKRQSVAFWCNPISGHATLYWYQQILGQGPKLLIQFQNNGVVDDSQLPKDRFSAERLKGVDSTLKIQPAKLEDSAVYLCASSYARDRETQYFGPGTRLLVL.

The chain uses TRBV28 and TRBJ2-3, with D possibly TRBD2 on 6 matching bases. V gave up 2 bases and J gave up 3 bases, with 12 bases separating them. The CDR3 has 15 residues. In germline, CDR1 is MDHEN, CDR2 SYDVKM. Here the CDR3 DNA reads TGTGCCAGCAGTTTACCCGGGAGCAGGACAGATACGCAGTATTTT. Translating it yields CASSLPGSRTDTQYF.

The chain couples TRBV6-1 to TRBJ2-7; TRBD1 is a possible D gene (5 bases). There are 13 residues in the CDR3. Germline assignment: CDR1 MNHNS and CDR2 SASEGT. V was pared by 7 bases and J by 0 bases, with 10 bases between. The CDR3 DNA sequence: TGTGCCAGCACCACAGGACGCTCCTACGAGCAGTACTTC. This sequence encodes CASTTGRSYEQYF.

This clone was seen once. V usage is TRBV19 and J usage is TRBJ2-2, with 9 bases fitting TRBD1. The V and J ends lost 9 bases and 5 bases, in that order; junction bases with no gene match: 10. The CDR3 spans 15 residues. CDR1 and CDR2 from the germline V gene are LNHDA and SQIVND (reference sequence). The CDR3 loop reads CASRVGTGRTGELFF. DNA for the CDR3: TGTGCCAGCAGAGTCGGGACAGGGCGAACCGGGGAGCTGTTTTTT. Using reference TRBV19 and TRBJ2-2 for the parts outside the CDR3, the full variable domain is DGGITQSPKYLFRKEGQNVTLSCEQNLNHDAMYWYRQDPGQGLRLIYYSQIVNDFQKGDIAEGYSVSREKKESFPLTVTSAQKNPTAFYLCASRVGTGRTGELFFGEGSRLTVL.

This chain links TRBV28 with TRBJ2-7; 7 positions agree with TRBD2. Germline-derived CDR1 and CDR2 are MDHEN and SYDVKM. J was trimmed by 5 bases and V by 4 bases; bases with no gene match: 5. This CDR3 region has 13 residues. The CDR3 protein is CASSSGDYDEQYF. The DNA of the CDR3 is TGTGCCAGCAGTTCGGGGGACTACGACGAGCAGTACTTC. Looking up the rest from reference TRBV28 and TRBJ2-7 gives the full variable domain: DVKVTQSSRYLVKRTGEKVFLECVQDMDHENMFWYRQDPGLGLRLIYFSYDVKMKEKGDIPEGYSVSREKKERFSLILESASTNQTSMYLCASSSGDYDEQYFGPGTRLTVT.

This clone was seen a handful of times. This chain uses TRBV6-5 with TRBJ2-7; D is ambiguous. Germline-derived CDR1 and CDR2 are MNHEY and SVGAGI. V lost 0 bases to trimming and J lost 1 base, with 13 bases between them. CDR3 length equals 16 residues. CDR3 protein: CASSYSIPTSSYEQYF. The DNA for the CDR3 is TGTGCCAGCAGTTACTCGATACCCACTTCGTCCTACGAGCAGTACTTC.

The rearrangement joins TRBV10-3 to TRBJ2-3; no firm D call. The CDR3 length is 12 residues. Trimming shortened V by 2 bases and J by 6 bases, and 6 bases separated the two germline ends. Germline V gene data show CDR1 as ENHRY and CDR2 as SYGVKD. This CDR3 is CAISEISDTQYF. CDR3 DNA: TGTGCCATCAGTGAGATTTCCGATACGCAGTATTTT.

The rearrangement links TRBV12-5 to TRBJ1-2, with D perhaps matching TRBD1 (5 bases). The CDR3 has 16 residues. The germline V and J ends were trimmed by 2 bases and 4 bases, with 17 bases remaining between them. CDR1 LGHNT and CDR2 FRNRAP come from the germline V gene. This chain's CDR3 is CASGLNFLGVPYGYTF. CDR3 nucleotides: TGTGCTAGTGGTTTGAATTTCTTGGGGGTTCCCTATGGCTACACCTTC.

V is TRBV29-1 and J is TRBJ2-5; 8 nucleotides match TRBD1. The CDR3 is made up of 12 amino acids. CDR1 is SQVTM, CDR2 ANQGSEA, per germline. The ends lost 7 bases at V and 2 bases at J; junction bases unmatched: 3. Here the CDR3 DNA reads TGCAGCGGAGGGGACAGGCAAGAGACCCAGTACTTC. Translated, it gives CSGGDRQETQYF.

The chain uses TRBV5-4 and TRBJ2-5; 7 bases are shared with TRBD2. V gave up 3 bases and J gave up 0 bases; unmatched junction bases: 2. Germline lookup yields CDR1 SGHNT and CDR2 YYREEE (reference sequence). The CDR3 sequence is 14 residues long. CDR3 amino acids: CASSSGTNQETQYF. The CDR3 nucleotides read TGTGCCAGCAGCTCGGGGACTAACCAAGAGACCCAGTACTTC.

This clone showed up just once. The J gene is TRBJ1-4, the V gene TRBV19; D remains ambiguous. The CDR3 length is 12 residues. V lost 3 bases and J 7 bases, leaving 6 bases between the germline ends. Germline V lookup: CDR1 LNHDA, CDR2 SQIVND (reference sequence). The chain's CDR3 is CASSITGEKLFF. The CDR3 DNA reads as TGTGCCAGTAGTATTACGGGTGAAAAACTGTTTTTT.

The chain has TRBV27 and TRBJ2-6, with D perhaps matching TRBD2 (5 bases). V was clipped by 5 bases and J by 1 base, with 6 bases between them. Germline V gene lookup returns CDR1 MNHEY and CDR2 SMNVEV (reference sequence). This CDR3 has 14 amino acids. CDR3 bases: TGTGCCAGCAGTAGGAGGTCTGGGGCCAACGTCCTGACTTTC. This translates into CASSRRSGANVLTF.

V usage is TRBV5-1 and J usage is TRBJ2-7; 9 bases map to TRBD1. The V gene end was trimmed by 0 bases and the J gene end by 3 bases; junction bases not matched to a gene: 7. Germline lookup yields CDR1 SGHRS and CDR2 YFSETQ. The CDR3 consists of 16 residues. CDR3 sequence reads: CASSLASPGQGYEQYF. The CDR3 nucleotides read TGCGCCAGCAGCTTGGCCTCACCGGGACAGGGCTACGAGCAGTACTTC.

The chain links TRBV5-6 to TRBJ1-6, with D tentatively TRBD1 (5 bases). Trimming removed 7 bases at V and 7 bases at J, with 15 bases between. This CDR3 is 14 amino acids long. CDR1 and CDR2 (germline): SGHDT, YYEEEE. DNA for the CDR3: TGTGCCAGCGGTGCCGGGACGCTAAATTCACCCCTCCACTTT. Amino acid sequence: CASGAGTLNSPLHF.

The chain is built from TRBV29-1 and TRBJ2-3, with 14 bases matching TRBD2. After removal of 3 bases from V and 1 base from J, the junction contained 6 bases not matched to a gene. The CDR3 is 17 amino acids. Germline V lookup: CDR1 SQVTM, CDR2 ANQGSEA. CDR3 sequence reads: CSVEGLAGEEGTDTQYF. CDR3 bases: TGCAGCGTTGAGGGACTAGCGGGGGAGGAGGGCACAGATACGCAGTATTTT.

J is TRBJ2-3 and V is TRBV28; D perhaps matches TRBD2 (6 bases). Trimming pared 4 bases from V and 1 base from J, leaving 18 bases between. Germline loops: CDR1 MDHEN, CDR2 SYDVKM. This CDR3 has 17 residues. In DNA, the CDR3 is TGTGCCAGCAGTTCGATTTCGGAGGGGCTGGGCACAGATACGCAGTATTTT. The encoded protein is CASSSISEGLGTDTQYF.

The J gene is TRBJ2-5, the V gene TRBV7-2; the D gene is possibly TRBD1 (5 bases). The CDR3 is 13 amino acids. Per the germline V gene, CDR1 is SGHTA and CDR2 is FQGNSA. Trimming removed 5 bases from V and 2 bases from J, with 9 bases in between. CDR3 in DNA: TGTGCCAGCAGCCCGACAGAGCAAGAGACCCAGTACTTC. It yields the protein CASSPTEQETQYF.

The J gene is TRBJ2-5, the V gene TRBV27; D is unresolved. Trimming took off 4 bases at V and 6 bases at J, with 12 bases between the two ends. The CDR3 covers 13 residues. CDR1 and CDR2 from the germline V gene are MNHEY and SMNVEV (reference sequence). CDR3 residues: CASSSLGSKTQYF. The CDR3 DNA is TGTGCCAGCAGTTCCCTGGGTAGCAAGACCCAGTACTTC.

The rearrangement uses TRBV19 and TRBJ2-1; TRBD2 matches 8 bases. The CDR3 is 14 residues long. V gave up 5 bases and J gave up 7 bases; unmatched junction bases: 7. CDR1 and CDR2 (germline): LNHDA, SQIVND (reference sequence). The CDR3 bases are TGTGCCAGTAGTGGTAGCGGGATAGTGAATGAGCAGTTCTTC. Amino acid sequence: CASSGSGIVNEQFF.

This clone was recorded once. The genes are TRBV25-1 and TRBJ2-7, with TRBD2 identical over 10 bases. CDR3 length: 16 amino acids. Trimming took 1 base from V and 0 from J; bases not matched to a gene: 3. The germline V gene has CDR1 MGHDK and CDR2 SYGVNS. The CDR3 sequence: CASSELGLADSYEQYF. The CDR3 nucleotides are TGTGCCAGCAGTGAATTAGGACTAGCGGACTCCTACGAGCAGTACTTC.

Concerning this clone: A read error may explain this, as a much larger clone is one base away. V gene TRBV27 combines with J gene TRBJ2-2; 8 bases align to TRBD2. Trimming at V came to 7 bases and at J to 3 bases, leaving 1 base not matched to a gene. Per germline, CDR1 MNHEY and CDR2 SMNVEV (reference sequence). CDR3 length: 13 amino acids. The chain's CDR3 is CASTSGYTGELFF. The CDR3 coding sequence is TGTGCCAGCACTAGCGGGTACACCGGGGAGCTGTTTTTT.

Concerning this clone itself: Other DNA sequences in the sample encode the same CDR3. The chain employs TRBV5-1 and TRBJ2-1; D remains ambiguous. The germline gives CDR1 SGHRS, CDR2 YFSETQ. The V and J ends lost 2 bases and 0 bases respectively, with 6 bases between them. This CDR3 spans 14 amino acids. CDR3 protein: CASSFSSSYNEQFF. DNA of the CDR3: TGCGCCAGCAGCTTTAGTAGCTCCTACAATGAGCAGTTCTTC. Together with reference TRBV5-1 and TRBJ2-1, the CDR3 gives the full variable domain: KAGVTQTPRYLIKTRGQQVTLSCSPISGHRSVSWYQQTPGQGLQFLFEYFSETQRNKGNFPGRFSGRQFSNSRSEMNVSTLELGDSALYLCASSFSSSYNEQFFGPGTRLTVL.

This chain connects TRBV28 to TRBJ2-2; 8 bases fit TRBD1. CDR1 and CDR2 (germline): MDHEN, SYDVKM. The ends lost 8 bases at V and 3 bases at J; junction bases unmatched: 5. The length of the CDR3 is 14 residues. This chain's CDR3 is CASARQGYTGELFF. The DNA of the CDR3 is TGTGCCAGCGCAAGACAGGGGTACACCGGGGAGCTGTTTTTT.

The chain combines TRBV5-1 with TRBJ1-1; D is uncertain. CDR3 length: 13 amino acids. V was trimmed by 3 bases and J by 8 bases, leaving 14 bases between them. Germline V gene lookup returns CDR1 SGHRS and CDR2 YFSETQ. CDR3 in amino acids: CASSSGDGREAFF. The CDR3 DNA is TGCGCCAGCAGCTCTGGAGACGGTAGAGAAGCTTTCTTT.

This clone was observed once. This chain joins TRBV28 and TRBJ1-2; no firm D call. CDR3 length: 12 residues. V dropped 5 bases and J dropped 5 bases, with 9 bases sitting between them. The germline V gene has CDR1 MDHEN and CDR2 SYDVKM. Written as DNA, the CDR3 is TGTGCCAGCAGTCTTGCCCGATATGGCTACACCTTC. It yields the protein CASSLARYGYTF.